Listed below are T cell receptor beta chains from one sample, sequenced in a study of cytomegalovirus exposure and HLA in healthy donors. TCRdb keeps only in-frame clones here, not all; method: immunoSEQ multiplex PCR. The sample holds fewer than 120,000 clones; approximately 82% are singletons and the top ten take 10% to 15%. Input material: PBMCs. All receptors derive from a man younger than 40 in good health and CMV-seropositive. CDR3s include the opening cysteine and the closing phenylalanine or tryptophan. The order of the fields is clone size, CDR3 length, D gene, V gene, J gene, CDR3 protein, CDR3 DNA. A D gene is named only where the DNA matches it firmly. Part of the rows lack a size; the others show once, few, many or a class for expanded clones.

-	15	TRBD1	TRBV6-5	TRBJ2-7	CASSPLGQGLDEQYF	TGTGCCAGCAGTCCCCTAGGACAGGGACTGGACGAGCAGTACTTC
few	15	TRBD1	TRBV9	TRBJ2-2	CASSSWTGNTGELFF	TGTGCCAGCAGCTCTTGGACAGGGAACACCGGGGAGCTGTTTTTT
-	14	TRBD2	TRBV4-3	TRBJ2-1	CASSLAGGRDEQFF	TGCGCCAGCAGCCTTGCGGGGGGCCGGGATGAGCAGTTCTTC
-	14	-	TRBV28	TRBJ2-6	CASRRWAGANVLTF	TGTGCCAGCCGTCGTTGGGCGGGGGCCAACGTCCTGACTTTC
-	15	TRBD1	TRBV7-7	TRBJ1-1	CASSPGQAGDTEAFF	TGTGCTAGCAGCCCGGGACAGGCCGGGGACACTGAAGCTTTCTTT
once	13	-	TRBV4-1	TRBJ1-3	CASSQAGLDTIYF	TGCGCCAGCAGCCAAGCCGGACTGGACACCATATATTTT
-	14	-	TRBV5-1	TRBJ2-7	CASSLGGGRNEQYF	TGCGCCAGCAGCTTGGGGGGGGGCAGAAACGAGCAGTACTTC
few	13	-	TRBV7-2	TRBJ2-5	CASSLGGVETQYF	TGTGCCAGCAGCTTAGGGGGGGTAGAGACCCAGTACTTC
-	15	TRBD2	TRBV6-5	TRBJ2-5	CASSLAGANQETQYF	TGTGCCAGCAGTTTAGCGGGGGCTAACCAAGAGACCCAGTACTTC
-	17	TRBD1	TRBV9	TRBJ2-1	CASSASRDRGSYNEQFF	TGTGCCAGCAGCGCGTCCCGGGACAGGGGCTCCTACAATGAGCAGTTCTTC
-	15	TRBD2	TRBV10-1	TRBJ2-2	CASRGGPSNTGELFF	TGCGCCAGCCGCGGGGGACCCTCGAACACCGGGGAGCTGTTTTTT
-	13	-	TRBV18	TRBJ1-1	CASSPLAGSEAFF	TGTGCCAGCTCACCTTTGGCGGGCAGTGAAGCTTTCTTT
-	16	TRBD1	TRBV4-1	TRBJ2-5	CASSQTTGTGSETQYF	TGCGCCAGCAGCCAGACTACCGGGACAGGGAGCGAGACCCAGTACTTC
-	16	-	TRBV5-1	TRBJ1-2	CASSLGSEGVVNGYTF	TGCGCCAGCAGCTTGGGGTCGGAAGGGGTGGTTAATGGCTACACCTTC
-	14	-	TRBV7-2	TRBJ2-7	CASGPTGSSYEQYF	TGTGCCAGCGGACCGACAGGAAGCTCCTACGAGCAGTACTTC
few	14	-	TRBV6-6	TRBJ2-5	CASRAPLEAETQYF	TGTGCCAGCAGGGCCCCACTCGAGGCAGAGACCCAGTACTTC
-	13	-	TRBV28	TRBJ2-1	CALARGTYNEQFF	TGTGCCCTCGCCCGGGGAACCTACAATGAGCAGTTCTTC
-	15	-	TRBV6-6	TRBJ2-7	CASSTAQAHSYEQCF	TGTGCCAGCAGTACGGCGCAGGCGCACTCCTACGAGCAGTGCTTC
few	16	-	TRBV14	TRBJ2-7	CASSQGGGGLWYEQYF	TGTGCCAGCAGCCAAGGGGGAGGAGGACTTTGGTACGAGCAGTACTTC
-	16	TRBD2	TRBV4-1	TRBJ2-5	CASSQGLAGGQETQYF	TGCGCCAGCAGCCAAGGACTAGCGGGGGGACAAGAGACCCAGTACTTC
-	14	-	TRBV29-1	TRBJ2-3	CSVGRGGPRDTQYF	TGCAGCGTTGGGAGGGGGGGGCCGCGAGATACGCAGTATTTT
-	16	TRBD1	TRBV28	TRBJ1-2	CASSPRTGPGNYGYTF	TGTGCCAGCAGTCCCAGGACAGGCCCGGGGAACTATGGCTACACCTTC
-	13	TRBD1	TRBV30	TRBJ2-2	CAWQGAYTGELFF	TGTGCCTGGCAGGGGGCGTACACCGGGGAGCTGTTTTTT
-	16	TRBD2	TRBV5-6	TRBJ2-5	CASSFLAGGYQETQYF	TGTGCCAGCAGCTTCCTAGCGGGGGGCTACCAAGAGACCCAGTACTTC
-	15	-	TRBV9	TRBJ2-1	CASSVVPGAYNEQFF	TGTGCCAGCAGCGTAGTACCCGGGGCCTACAATGAGCAGTTCTTC
once	15	TRBD1	TRBV28	TRBJ1-4	CASRIPGTGDEKLFF	TGTGCCAGCAGAATACCCGGGACAGGGGATGAAAAACTGTTTTTT
-	15	-	TRBV7-2	TRBJ2-7	CASSLAVGVGYEQYF	TGTGCCAGCAGCTTAGCGGTCGGGGTAGGTTACGAGCAGTACTTC
few	18	TRBD1	TRBV9	TRBJ1-2	CASSGTGAGPTLNYGYTF	TGTGCCAGCAGCGGAACAGGGGCTGGCCCTACACTTAACTATGGCTACACCTTC
-	15	TRBD2	TRBV28	TRBJ2-1	CASSLIGGAYNEQFF	TGTGCCAGCAGTTTAATCGGGGGGGCCTACAATGAGCAGTTCTTC
-	13	-	TRBV2	TRBJ2-6	CASRDSGANVLTF	TGTGCCAGCCGAGACTCTGGGGCCAACGTCCTGACTTTC
-	13	-	TRBV19	TRBJ2-2	CASSMAGAGELFF	TGTGCCAGTAGTATGGCAGGGGCCGGGGAGCTGTTTTTT
-	15	-	TRBV5-6	TRBJ1-2	CASSLVGRENYGYTF	TGTGCCAGCAGCTTGGTGGGCAGGGAAAACTATGGCTACACCTTC
once	16	-	TRBV10-3	TRBJ1-2	CAISESPADNNYGYTF	TGTGCCATCAGTGAGTCCCCGGCGGACAATAACTATGGCTACACCTTC
-	15	TRBD1	TRBV7-6	TRBJ1-6	CASSLVRQGDSPLHF	TGTGCCAGCAGCTTAGTTCGACAGGGGGATTCACCCCTCCACTTT
many	14	-	TRBV13	TRBJ2-3	CASSLEQGGDTQYF	TGTGCCAGCAGCTTGGAGCAGGGTGGAGATACGCAGTATTTT
-	15	TRBD2	TRBV6-6	TRBJ2-1	CASTQLAGANNEQFF	TGTGCCAGCACCCAACTAGCGGGGGCTAACAATGAGCAGTTCTTC
-	15	TRBD1	TRBV2	TRBJ2-2	CASSQQGVETGELFF	TGTGCTAGCAGTCAACAGGGGGTAGAGACCGGGGAGCTGTTTTTT
-	13	-	TRBV15	TRBJ1-1	CATAWGPLSEAFF	TGTGCCACCGCATGGGGGCCCCTCTCTGAAGCTTTCTTT
-	13	-	TRBV6-6	TRBJ1-1	CASSGLQDTEAFF	TGTGCCAGCAGCGGGCTACAGGACACTGAAGCTTTCTTT
-	16	TRBD1	TRBV6-6	TRBJ1-6	CASSYSMGQTNSPLHF	TGTGCCAGCAGTTACTCGATGGGACAGACTAATTCACCCCTCCACTTT
-	16	TRBD2	TRBV7-2	TRBJ2-3	CASSDQGGRVTDTQYF	TGTGCCAGCAGCGACCAGGGAGGGAGGGTAACAGATACGCAGTATTTT
-	14	TRBD1	TRBV6-1	TRBJ2-7	CASRTGQGSYEQYF	TGTGCCAGCAGAACGGGACAGGGGTCCTACGAGCAGTACTTC
few	14	TRBD1	TRBV7-9	TRBJ2-7	CASSLRQGDGEQYF	TGTGCCAGCAGCTTACGACAGGGAGATGGCGAGCAGTACTTC
-	15	TRBD1	TRBV19	TRBJ1-2	CASSLTGTGRYGYTF	TGTGCCAGTAGCCTGACCGGGACAGGGAGGTATGGCTACACCTTC
-	13	-	TRBV9	TRBJ1-1	CASSTQVNTEAFF	TGTGCCAGCAGCACGCAGGTGAACACTGAAGCTTTCTTT
-	16	TRBD2	TRBV27	TRBJ2-5	CASSPGVASGEETQYF	TGTGCCAGCTCTCCCGGGGTGGCTAGCGGGGAAGAGACCCAGTACTTC
once	15	TRBD1	TRBV27	TRBJ1-6	CASSEGDRGYSPLHF	TGTGCCAGCAGCGAGGGGGACAGGGGGTATTCACCCCTCCACTTT
-	15	TRBD1	TRBV7-9	TRBJ2-2	CASSAGTEMPGELFF	TGTGCCAGCAGCGCCGGGACAGAAATGCCCGGGGAGCTGTTTTTT
-	14	-	TRBV5-1	TRBJ2-7	CASSLEWVGSEQYF	TGCGCCAGCAGCTTGGAATGGGTGGGCTCCGAGCAGTACTTC
-	18	TRBD1	TRBV10-3	TRBJ1-2	CAISEPQPGQGSNYGYTF	TGTGCCATCAGTGAACCGCAACCGGGACAGGGGAGCAACTATGGCTACACCTTC
-	14	-	TRBV27	TRBJ1-6	CASGPGDVNSPLHF	TGTGCCAGCGGCCCAGGGGACGTTAATTCACCCCTCCACTTT
few	12	-	TRBV7-9	TRBJ1-2	CASSLGQNGYTF	TGTGCCAGCAGCTTAGGACAGAATGGCTACACCTTC
-	15	-	TRBV21-1	TRBJ2-1	CASSSRTGGDNEQFF	TGTGCCAGCAGCTCGCGGACAGGGGGTGATAATGAGCAGTTCTTC